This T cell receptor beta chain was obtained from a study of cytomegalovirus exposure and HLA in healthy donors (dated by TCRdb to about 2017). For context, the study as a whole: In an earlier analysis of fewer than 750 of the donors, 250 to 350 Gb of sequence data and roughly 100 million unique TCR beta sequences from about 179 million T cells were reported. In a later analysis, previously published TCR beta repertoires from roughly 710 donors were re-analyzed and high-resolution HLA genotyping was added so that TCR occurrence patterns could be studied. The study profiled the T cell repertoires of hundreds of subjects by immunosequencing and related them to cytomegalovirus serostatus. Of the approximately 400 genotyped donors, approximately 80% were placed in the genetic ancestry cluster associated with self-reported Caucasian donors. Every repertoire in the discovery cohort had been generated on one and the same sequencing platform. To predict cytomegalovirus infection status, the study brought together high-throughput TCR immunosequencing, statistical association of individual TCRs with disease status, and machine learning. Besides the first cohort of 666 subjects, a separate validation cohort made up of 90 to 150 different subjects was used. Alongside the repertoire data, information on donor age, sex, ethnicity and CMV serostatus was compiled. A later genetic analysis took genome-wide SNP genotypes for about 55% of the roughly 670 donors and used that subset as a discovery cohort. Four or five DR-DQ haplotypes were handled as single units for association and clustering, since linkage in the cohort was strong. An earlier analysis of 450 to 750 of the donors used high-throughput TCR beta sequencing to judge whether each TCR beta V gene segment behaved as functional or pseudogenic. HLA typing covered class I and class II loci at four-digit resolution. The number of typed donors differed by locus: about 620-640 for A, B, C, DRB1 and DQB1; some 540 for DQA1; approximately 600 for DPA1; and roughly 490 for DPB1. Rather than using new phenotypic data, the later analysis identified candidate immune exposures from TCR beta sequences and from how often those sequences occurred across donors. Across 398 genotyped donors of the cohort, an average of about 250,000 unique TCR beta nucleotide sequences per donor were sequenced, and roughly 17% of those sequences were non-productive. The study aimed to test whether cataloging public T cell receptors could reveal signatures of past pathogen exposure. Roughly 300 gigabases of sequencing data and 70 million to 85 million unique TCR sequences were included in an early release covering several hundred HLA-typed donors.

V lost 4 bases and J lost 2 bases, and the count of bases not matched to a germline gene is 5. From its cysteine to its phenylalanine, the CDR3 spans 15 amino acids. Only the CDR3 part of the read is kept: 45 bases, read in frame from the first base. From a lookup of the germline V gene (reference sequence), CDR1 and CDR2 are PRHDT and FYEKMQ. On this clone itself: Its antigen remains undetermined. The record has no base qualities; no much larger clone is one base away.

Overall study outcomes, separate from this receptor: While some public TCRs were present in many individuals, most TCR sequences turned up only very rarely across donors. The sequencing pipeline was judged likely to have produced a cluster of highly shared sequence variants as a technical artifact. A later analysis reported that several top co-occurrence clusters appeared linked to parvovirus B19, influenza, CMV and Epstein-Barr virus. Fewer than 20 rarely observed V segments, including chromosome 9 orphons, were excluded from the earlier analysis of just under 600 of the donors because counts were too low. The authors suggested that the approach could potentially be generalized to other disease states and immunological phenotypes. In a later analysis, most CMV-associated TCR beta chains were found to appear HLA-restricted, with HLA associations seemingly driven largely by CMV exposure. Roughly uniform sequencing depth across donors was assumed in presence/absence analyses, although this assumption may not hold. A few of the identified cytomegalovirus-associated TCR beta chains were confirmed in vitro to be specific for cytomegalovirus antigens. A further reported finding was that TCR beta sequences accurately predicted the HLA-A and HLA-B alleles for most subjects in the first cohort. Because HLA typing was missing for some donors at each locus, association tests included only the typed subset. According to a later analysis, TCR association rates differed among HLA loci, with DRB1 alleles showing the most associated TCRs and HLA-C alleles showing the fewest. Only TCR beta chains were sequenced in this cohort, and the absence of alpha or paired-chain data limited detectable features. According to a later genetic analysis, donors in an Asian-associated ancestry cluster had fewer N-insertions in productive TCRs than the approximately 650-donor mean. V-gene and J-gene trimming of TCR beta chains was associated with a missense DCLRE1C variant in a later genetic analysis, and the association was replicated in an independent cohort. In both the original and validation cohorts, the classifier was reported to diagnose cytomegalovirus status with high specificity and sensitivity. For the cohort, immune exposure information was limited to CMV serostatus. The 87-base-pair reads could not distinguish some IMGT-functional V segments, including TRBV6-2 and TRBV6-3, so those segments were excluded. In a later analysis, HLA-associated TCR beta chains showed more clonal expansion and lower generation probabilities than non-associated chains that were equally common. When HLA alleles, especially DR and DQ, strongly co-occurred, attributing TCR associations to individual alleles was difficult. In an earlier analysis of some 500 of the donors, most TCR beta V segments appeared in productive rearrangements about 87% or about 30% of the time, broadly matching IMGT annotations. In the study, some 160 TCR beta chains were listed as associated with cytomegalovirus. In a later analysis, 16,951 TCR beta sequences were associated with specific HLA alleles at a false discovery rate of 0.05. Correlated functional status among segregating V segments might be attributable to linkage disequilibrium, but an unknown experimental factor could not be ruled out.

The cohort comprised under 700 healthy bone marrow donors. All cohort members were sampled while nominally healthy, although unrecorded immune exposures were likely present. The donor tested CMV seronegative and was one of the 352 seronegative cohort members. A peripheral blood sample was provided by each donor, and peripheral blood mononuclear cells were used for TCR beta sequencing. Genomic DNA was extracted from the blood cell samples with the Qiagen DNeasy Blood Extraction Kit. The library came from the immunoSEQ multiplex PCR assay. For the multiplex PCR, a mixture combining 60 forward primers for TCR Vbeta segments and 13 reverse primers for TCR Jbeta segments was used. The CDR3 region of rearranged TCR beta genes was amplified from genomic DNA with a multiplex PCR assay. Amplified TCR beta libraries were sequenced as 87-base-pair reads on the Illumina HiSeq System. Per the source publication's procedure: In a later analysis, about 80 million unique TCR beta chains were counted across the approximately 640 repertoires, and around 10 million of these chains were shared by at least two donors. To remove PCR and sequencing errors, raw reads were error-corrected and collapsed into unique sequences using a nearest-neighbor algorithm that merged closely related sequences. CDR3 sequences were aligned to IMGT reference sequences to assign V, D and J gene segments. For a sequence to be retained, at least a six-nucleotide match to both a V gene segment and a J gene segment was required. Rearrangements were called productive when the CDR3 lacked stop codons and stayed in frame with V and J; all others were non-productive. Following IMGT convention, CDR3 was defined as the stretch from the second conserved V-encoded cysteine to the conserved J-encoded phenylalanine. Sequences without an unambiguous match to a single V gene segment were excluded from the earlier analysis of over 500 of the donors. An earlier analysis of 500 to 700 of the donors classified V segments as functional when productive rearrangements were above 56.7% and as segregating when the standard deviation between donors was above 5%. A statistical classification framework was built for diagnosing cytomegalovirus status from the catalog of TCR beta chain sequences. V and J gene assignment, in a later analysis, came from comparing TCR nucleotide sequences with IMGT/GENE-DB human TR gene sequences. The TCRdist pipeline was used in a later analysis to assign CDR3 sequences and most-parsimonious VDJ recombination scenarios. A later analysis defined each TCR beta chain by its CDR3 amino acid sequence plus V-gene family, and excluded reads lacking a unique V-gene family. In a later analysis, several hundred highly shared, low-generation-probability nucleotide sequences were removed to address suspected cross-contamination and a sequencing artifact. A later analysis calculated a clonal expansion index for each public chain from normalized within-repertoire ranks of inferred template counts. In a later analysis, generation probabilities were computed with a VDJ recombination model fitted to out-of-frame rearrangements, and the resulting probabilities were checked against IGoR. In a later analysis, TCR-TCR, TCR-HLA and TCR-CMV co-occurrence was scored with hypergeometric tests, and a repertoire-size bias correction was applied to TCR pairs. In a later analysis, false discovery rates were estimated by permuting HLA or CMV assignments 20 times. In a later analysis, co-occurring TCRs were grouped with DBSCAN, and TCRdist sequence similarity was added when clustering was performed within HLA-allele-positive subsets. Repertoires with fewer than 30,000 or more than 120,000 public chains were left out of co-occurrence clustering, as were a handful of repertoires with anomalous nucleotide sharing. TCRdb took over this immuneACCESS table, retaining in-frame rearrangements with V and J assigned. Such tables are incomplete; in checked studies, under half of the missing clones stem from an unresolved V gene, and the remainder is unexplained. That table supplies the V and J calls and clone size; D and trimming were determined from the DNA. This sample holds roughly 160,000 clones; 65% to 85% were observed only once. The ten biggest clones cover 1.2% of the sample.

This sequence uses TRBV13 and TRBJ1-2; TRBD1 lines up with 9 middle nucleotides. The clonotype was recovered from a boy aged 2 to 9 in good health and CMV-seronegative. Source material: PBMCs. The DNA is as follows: TGTGCCAGCAGCTACGGGGACAGGGAAAACTATGGCTACACCTTC. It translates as CASSYGDRENYGYTF.